This TCR beta chain appears in the sequencing data of a study of blood T cell repertoires in COVID-19. Study in general: Samples of COVID-19 (acute and convalescent) were obtained from the United States, Italy and Spain. PBMCs, B-cell-depleted T cells, or T cells provided the cDNA or gDNA that made up the material.

In the source study's methods: Using reference gene primer amplification, nucleated cell counts were estimated. TCRdb's copy holds only in-frame clones and misses some; the assay was immunoSEQ multiplex PCR. V and J calls and clone size come straight from that table; D and trimming were deduced from the DNA. The sample includes roughly 98,000 clones, around 94% of them seen just once. The sequenced material came from peripheral blood. This clonotype was obtained from a woman in her sixties with active COVID-19.

CDR3 in amino acids: CASSPNAQGGEKLFF. Here the CDR3 DNA reads TGTGCCAGCTCACCAAACGCGCAGGGGGGAGAAAAACTGTTTTTT. The chain employs TRBV18 and TRBJ1-4; TRBD1 aligns across 7 bases. This CDR3 has 15 residues. J lost 8 bases, V lost 2 bases, and 8 bases had no gene match. CDR1 is KGHSH, CDR2 LQKENI, per germline.